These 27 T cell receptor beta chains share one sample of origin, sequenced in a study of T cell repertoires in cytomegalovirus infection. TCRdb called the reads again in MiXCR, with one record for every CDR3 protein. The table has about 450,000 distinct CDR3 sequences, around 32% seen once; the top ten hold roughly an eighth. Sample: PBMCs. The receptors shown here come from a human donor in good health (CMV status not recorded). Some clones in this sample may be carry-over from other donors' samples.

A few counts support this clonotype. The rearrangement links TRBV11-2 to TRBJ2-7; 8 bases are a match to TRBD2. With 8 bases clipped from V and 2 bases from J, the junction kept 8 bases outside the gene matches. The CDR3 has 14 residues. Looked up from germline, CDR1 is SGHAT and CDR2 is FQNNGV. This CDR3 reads CASGSPGLAYEQYF. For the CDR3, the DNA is TGTGCCAGCGGATCTCCGGGACTAGCCTACGAGCAGTACTTC.

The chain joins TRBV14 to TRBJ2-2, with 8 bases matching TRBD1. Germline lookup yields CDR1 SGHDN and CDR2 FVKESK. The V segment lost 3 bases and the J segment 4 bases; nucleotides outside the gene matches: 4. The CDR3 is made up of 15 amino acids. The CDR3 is CASSHRGLGTGELFF. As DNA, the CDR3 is TGTGCCAGCAGCCACAGGGGGCTGGGCACCGGGGAGCTGTTTTTT.

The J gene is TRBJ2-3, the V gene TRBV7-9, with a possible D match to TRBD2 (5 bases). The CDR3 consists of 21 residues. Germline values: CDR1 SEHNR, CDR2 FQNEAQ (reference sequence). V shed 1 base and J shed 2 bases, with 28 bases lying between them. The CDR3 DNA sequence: TGTGCCAGCAGCTTAGGGGCCTCCAGGATCCCCTCGGGGATCCACACAGATACGCAGTATTTT. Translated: CASSLGASRIPSGIHTDTQYF.

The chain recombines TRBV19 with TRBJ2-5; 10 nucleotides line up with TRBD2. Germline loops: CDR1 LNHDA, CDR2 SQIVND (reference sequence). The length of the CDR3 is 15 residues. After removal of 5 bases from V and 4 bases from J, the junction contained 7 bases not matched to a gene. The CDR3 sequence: CASSEGTSEGETQYF. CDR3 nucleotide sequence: TGTGCCAGTAGTGAGGGGACTAGCGAGGGAGAGACCCAGTACTTC.

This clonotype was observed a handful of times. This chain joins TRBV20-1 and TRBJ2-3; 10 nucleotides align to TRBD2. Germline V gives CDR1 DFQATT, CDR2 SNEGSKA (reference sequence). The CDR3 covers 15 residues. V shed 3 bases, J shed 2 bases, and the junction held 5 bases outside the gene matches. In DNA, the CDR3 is TGCAGTGCTAGTCTAGCGGGGGTTTCCACAGATACGCAGTATTTT. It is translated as CSASLAGVSTDTQYF.

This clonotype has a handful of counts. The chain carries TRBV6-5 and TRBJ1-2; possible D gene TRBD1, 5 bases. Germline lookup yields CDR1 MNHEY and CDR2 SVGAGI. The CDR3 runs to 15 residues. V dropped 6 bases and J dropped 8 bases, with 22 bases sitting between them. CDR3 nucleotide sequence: TGTGCCAGCAGCCCCGATGATCTCGGGGGTTGGGGCTACACCTTC. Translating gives CASSPDDLGGWGYTF.

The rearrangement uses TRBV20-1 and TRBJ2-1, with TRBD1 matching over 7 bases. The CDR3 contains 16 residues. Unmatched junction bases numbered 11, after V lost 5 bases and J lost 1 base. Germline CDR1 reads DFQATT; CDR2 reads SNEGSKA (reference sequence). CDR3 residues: CSAPAGSGGSYNEQFF. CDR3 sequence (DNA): TGCAGTGCTCCCGCTGGCTCAGGGGGTTCCTACAATGAGCAGTTCTTC.

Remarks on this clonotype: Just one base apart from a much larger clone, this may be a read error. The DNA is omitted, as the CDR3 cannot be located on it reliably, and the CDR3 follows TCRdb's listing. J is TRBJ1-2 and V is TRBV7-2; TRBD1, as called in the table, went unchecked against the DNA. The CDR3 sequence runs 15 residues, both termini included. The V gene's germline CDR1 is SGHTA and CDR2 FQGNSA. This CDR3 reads CASSQGGVVGYGSTF.

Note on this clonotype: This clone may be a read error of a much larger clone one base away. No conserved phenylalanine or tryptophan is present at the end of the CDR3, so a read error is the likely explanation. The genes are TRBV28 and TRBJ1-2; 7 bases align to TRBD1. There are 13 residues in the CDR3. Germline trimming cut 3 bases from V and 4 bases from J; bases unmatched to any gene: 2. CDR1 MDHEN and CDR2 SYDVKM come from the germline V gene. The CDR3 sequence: CASSLTGTYGYTL. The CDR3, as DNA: TGTGCCAGCAGTTTGACAGGGACCTATGGCTACACCTTA.

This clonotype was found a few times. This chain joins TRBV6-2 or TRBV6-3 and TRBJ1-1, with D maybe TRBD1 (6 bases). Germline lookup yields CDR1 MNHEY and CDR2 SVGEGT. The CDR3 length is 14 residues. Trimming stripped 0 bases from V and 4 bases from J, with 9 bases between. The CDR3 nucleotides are TGTGCCAGCAGTTACTCGCAGGGGTTCACTGAAGCTTTCTTT. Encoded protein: CASSYSQGFTEAFF.

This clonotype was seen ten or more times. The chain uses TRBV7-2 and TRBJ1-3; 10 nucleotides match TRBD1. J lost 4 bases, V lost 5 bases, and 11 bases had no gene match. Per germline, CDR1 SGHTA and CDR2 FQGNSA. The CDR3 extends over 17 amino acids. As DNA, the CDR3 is TGTGCCAGCAGCCCTGGGACAGGGGAGATAACCGGAAACACCATATATTTT. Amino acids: CASSPGTGEITGNTIYF.

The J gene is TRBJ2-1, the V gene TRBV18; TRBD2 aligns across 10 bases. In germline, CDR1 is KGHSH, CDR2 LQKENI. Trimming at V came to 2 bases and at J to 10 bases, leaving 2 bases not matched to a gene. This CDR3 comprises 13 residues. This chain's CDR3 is CASSPGAGGEQFF. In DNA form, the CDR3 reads TGTGCCAGCTCACCAGGAGCGGGGGGGGAGCAGTTCTTC. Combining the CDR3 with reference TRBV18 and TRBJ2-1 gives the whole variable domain NAGVMQNPRHLVRRRGQEARLRCSPMKGHSHVYWYRQLPEEGLKFMVYLQKENIIDESGMPKERFSAEFPKEGPSILRIQQVVRGDSAAYFCASSPGAGGEQFFGPGTRLTVL.

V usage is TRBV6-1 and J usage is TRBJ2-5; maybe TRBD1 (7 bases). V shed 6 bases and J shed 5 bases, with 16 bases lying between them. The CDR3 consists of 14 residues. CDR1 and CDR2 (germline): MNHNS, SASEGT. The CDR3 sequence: CASREGQTRETQYF. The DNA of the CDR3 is TGTGCCAGCAGGGAGGGACAGACGAGGGAGACCCAGTACTTC.

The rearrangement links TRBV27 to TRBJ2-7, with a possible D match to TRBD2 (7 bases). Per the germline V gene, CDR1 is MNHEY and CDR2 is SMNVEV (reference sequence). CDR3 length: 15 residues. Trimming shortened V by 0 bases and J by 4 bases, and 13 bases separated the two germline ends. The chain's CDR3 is CASSLSGGGEYEQYF. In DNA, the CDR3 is TGTGCCAGCAGTTTATCTGGGGGGGGCGAATACGAGCAGTACTTC.

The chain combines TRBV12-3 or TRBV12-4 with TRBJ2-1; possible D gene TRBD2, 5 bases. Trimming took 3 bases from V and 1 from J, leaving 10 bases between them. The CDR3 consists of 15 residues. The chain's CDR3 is CASSLRPGSYNEQFF. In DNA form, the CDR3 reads TGTGCCAGCAGTTTGCGGCCGGGATCCTACAATGAGCAGTTCTTC.

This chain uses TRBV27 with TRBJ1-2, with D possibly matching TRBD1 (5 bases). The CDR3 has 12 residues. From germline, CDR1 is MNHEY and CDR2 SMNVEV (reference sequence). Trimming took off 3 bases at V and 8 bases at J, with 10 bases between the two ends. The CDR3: CASSFGGEGYTF. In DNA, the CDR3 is TGTGCCAGCAGTTTTGGAGGGGAAGGCTACACCTTC.

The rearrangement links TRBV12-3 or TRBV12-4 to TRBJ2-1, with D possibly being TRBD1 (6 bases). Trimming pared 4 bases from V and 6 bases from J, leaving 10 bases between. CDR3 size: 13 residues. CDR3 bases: TGTGCCAGCAGTTCAGGGGTTATCAATGAGCAGTTCTTC. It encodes CASSSGVINEQFF.

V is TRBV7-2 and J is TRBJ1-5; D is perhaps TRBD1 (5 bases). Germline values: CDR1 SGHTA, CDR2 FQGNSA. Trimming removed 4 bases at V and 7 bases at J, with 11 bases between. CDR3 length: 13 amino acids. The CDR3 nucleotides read TGTGCCAGCAGCTACGGGGCAGAGCAGCCCCAGCATTTT. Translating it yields CASSYGAEQPQHF.

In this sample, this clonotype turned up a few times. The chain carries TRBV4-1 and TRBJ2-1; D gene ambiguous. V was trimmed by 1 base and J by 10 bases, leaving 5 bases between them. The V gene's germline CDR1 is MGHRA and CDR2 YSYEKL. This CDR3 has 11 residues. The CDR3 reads CASSQATEQFF. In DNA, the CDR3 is TGCGCCAGCAGCCAAGCCACAGAGCAGTTCTTC.

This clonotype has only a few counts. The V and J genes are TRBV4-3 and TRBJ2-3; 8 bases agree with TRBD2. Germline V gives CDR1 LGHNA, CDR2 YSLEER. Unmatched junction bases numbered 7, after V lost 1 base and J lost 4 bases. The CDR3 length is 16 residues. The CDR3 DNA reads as TGCGCCAGCAGCCAAGTCTTTAGCGGGGCCCCAGATACGCAGTATTTT. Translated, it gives CASSQVFSGAPDTQYF.

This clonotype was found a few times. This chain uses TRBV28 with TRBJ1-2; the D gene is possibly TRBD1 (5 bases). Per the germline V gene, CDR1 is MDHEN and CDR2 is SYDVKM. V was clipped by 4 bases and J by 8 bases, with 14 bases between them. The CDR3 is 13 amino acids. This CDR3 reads CASSSSGSRGYTF. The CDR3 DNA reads TGTGCCAGCAGTTCCTCAGGGAGTCGGGGCTACACCTTC.

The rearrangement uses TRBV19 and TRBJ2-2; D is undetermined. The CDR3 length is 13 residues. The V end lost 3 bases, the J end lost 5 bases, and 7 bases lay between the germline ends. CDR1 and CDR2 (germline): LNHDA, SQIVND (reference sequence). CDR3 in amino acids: CASSIVGTGELFF. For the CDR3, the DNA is TGTGCCAGTAGTATCGTGGGTACCGGGGAGCTGTTTTTT.

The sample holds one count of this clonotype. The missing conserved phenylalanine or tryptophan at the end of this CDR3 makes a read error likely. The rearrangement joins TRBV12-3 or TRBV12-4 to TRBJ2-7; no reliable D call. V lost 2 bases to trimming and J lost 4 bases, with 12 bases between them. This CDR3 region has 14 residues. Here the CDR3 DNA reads TGTGCCAGCAGTTTAAGGTCATCAACTTACGAGCAGTACTTA. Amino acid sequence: CASSLRSSTYEQYL.

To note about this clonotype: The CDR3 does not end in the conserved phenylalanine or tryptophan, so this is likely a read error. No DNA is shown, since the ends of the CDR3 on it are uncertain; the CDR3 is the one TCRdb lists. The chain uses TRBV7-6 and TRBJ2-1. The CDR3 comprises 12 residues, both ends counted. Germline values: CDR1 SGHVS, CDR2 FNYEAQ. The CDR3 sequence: CASSLEDGVEFL.

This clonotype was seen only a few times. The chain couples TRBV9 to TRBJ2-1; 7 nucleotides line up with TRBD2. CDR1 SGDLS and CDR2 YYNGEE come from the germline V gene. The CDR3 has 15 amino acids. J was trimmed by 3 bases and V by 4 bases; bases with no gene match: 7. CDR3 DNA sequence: TGTGCCAGCAGCCCAAGGGCGGGGGACTACAATGAGCAGTTCTTC. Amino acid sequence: CASSPRAGDYNEQFF.

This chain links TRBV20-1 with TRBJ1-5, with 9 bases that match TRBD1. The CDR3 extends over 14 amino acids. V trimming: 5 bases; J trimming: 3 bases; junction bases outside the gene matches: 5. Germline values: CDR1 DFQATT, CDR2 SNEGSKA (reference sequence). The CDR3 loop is CSARTGEVNQPQHF. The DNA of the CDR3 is TGCAGTGCTCGGACAGGGGAGGTCAATCAGCCCCAGCATTTT.

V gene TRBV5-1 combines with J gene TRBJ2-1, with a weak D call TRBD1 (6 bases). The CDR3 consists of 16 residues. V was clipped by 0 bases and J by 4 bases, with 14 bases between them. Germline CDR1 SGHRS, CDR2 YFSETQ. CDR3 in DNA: TGCGCCAGCAGCTTGGAACCCAGGGGCGGTTACAATGAGCAGTTCTTC. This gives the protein CASSLEPRGGYNEQFF.